This TCR beta chain was captured in a study of T-cell memory formation after mild COVID-19. V dropped 5 bases and J dropped 5 bases, with 21 bases sitting between them. Germline V lookup: CDR1 SGHTA, CDR2 FQGTGA. This CDR3 is built from 17 residues. TCRdb re-analysed the 5' RACE reads in MiXCR, keeping a single row per CDR3 protein. Of some 31,000 distinct CDR3 sequences listed, more than 10% are singletons. Study outcomes and limitations: Most CD4+ clones that shrank were in CM and EM, while CD8+ ones turned up in EMRA.

Worth noting for this clonotype: The antigen remains unidentified.

The chain joins TRBV7-3 to TRBJ2-2, with D tentatively TRBD1 (5 bases). The source material was PBMCs or a T cell subset sorted from them (not recorded which). This TCR was recovered from an adult woman who had mild COVID-19 (a few samples of this study predate the infection). Cell type and time point are not known. The CDR3 sequence is CASSPHLPRRTTGELFF. CDR3 bases: TGTGCCAGCAGCCCTCACCTCCCCCGAAGGACAACCGGGGAGCTGTTTTTT.